This T cell receptor (beta chain) was retrieved from a study of monozygotic twins with cystic fibrosis. CDR3 length: 15 amino acids. V lost 3 bases, J lost 1 base, and 13 bases lay in between. The germline CDR1 and CDR2 sequences are MNHEY and SMNVEV (reference sequence). TCRdb keeps only in-frame clones here, not all; method: immunoSEQ multiplex PCR. The sample has tens of thousands of clones; 75% to 95% are singletons. The receptor's source is a boy under 10 years old with cystic fibrosis. The chain employs TRBV27 and TRBJ2-7, with a possible D match to TRBD1 (5 bases). The specimen was blood. In DNA form, the CDR3 reads TGTGCCAGCAGTTTTTCCCCACAGGCGTCCTACGAGCAGTACTTC. Its translation is CASSFSPQASYEQYF.